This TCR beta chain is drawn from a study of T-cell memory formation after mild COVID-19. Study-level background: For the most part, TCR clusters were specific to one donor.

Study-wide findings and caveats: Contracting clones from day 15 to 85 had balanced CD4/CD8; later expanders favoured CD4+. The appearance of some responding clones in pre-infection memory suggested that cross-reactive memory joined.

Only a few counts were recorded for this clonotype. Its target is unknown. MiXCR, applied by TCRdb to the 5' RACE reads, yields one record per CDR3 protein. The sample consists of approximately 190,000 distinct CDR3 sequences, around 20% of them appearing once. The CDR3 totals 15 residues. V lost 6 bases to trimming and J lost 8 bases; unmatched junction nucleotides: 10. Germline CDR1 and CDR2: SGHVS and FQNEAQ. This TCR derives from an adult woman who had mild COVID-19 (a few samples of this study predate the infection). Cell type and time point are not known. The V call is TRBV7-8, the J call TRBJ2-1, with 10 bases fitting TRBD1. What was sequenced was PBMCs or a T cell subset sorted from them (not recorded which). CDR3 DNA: TGTGCCAGCAGTTATTCCTGGACAGGGGGTCATGAGCAGTTCTTC. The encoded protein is CASSYSWTGGHEQFF.